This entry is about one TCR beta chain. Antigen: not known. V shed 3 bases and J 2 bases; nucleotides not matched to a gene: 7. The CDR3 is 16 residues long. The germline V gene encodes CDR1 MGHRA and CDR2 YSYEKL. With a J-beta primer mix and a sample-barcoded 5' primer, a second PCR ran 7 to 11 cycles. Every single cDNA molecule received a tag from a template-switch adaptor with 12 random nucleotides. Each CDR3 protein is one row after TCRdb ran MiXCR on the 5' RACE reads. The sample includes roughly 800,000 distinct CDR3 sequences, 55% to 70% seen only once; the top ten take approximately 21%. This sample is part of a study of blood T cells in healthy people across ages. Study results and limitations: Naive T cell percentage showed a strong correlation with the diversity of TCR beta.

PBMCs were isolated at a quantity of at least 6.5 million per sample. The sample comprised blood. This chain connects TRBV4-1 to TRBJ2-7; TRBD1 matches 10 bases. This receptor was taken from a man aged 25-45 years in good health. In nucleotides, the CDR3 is TGCGCCAGCAGCCAGTTCGGGACAGGGGAAACCTACGAGCAGTACTTC. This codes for CASSQFGTGETYEQYF.